This note documents a single T cell receptor (beta chain) sequence. These data are taken from a study of blood T cell repertoires in COVID-19. Study as a whole: T cells, B-cell-depleted T cells, or PBMCs provided the cDNA or gDNA that served as material.

Authors' data handling: Reference gene primer amplification in the assay estimated nucleated cell counts. Assay: immunoSEQ multiplex PCR; the TCRdb copy retains only in-frame clones and omits some. The DNA was the basis for D and trimming; V, J and clone size are from that table. The repertoire holds roughly 120,000 clones, with roughly 84% as singletons. The J segment lost 2 bases and the V segment lost 5 bases, leaving 10 bases of the junction unmatched. This CDR3 has 17 amino acids. Germline CDR1 SGHNT, CDR2 YENEEA. The sample taken for sequencing was peripheral blood. This rearrangement joins TRBV11-3 to TRBJ2-1; 9 bases map to TRBD2. The origin of this receptor is a woman in her thirties or forties with acute or convalescent COVID-19. CDR3 DNA sequence: TGTGCCAGCAGCCCCCCCCCGGTAGCGGGGGCCTACAATGAGCAGTTCTTC. Protein product: CASSPPPVAGAYNEQFF.